This record looks at one T cell receptor beta chain sequence and its context. The data were produced by immunoSEQ multiplex PCR, yet TCRdb's version contains in-frame clones alone and is incomplete. The sample holds 90,000 to 120,000 clones, almost 95% seen once. The sample comes from a study of T cell changes during pregnancy in multiple sclerosis. The CDR3 has 14 residues. Germline assignment: CDR1 SGHTA and CDR2 FQGTGA. Between the trimmed V and J ends, which lost 1 base and 4 bases, there was a span of 7 bases. The V gene is TRBV7-3, the J gene TRBJ1-4, with D possibly matching TRBD1 (5 bases). The clonotype was recovered from a female donor with multiple sclerosis, enrolled in a pregnancy study. Here the sequenced sample was peripheral blood, taken before pregnancy. CDR3 amino acids: CASSLNRCNEKLFF. For the CDR3, the DNA is TGTGCCAGCAGCTTAAACAGGTGTAATGAAAAACTGTTTTTT.